What follows are 20 T cell receptor beta chains derived from one specimen sequenced in a study of blood T cell repertoires in COVID-19. The method was immunoSEQ multiplex PCR; TCRdb's version includes in-frame clones alone and lacks a portion of them. Here the sample spans 130,000 to 150,000 clones, about 80% being singletons. The sample comprised PBMCs or T cells enriched from blood (not recorded which). The receptors shown here come from a man in his fifties who had recovered from COVID-19.

This sequence joins TRBV5-6 and TRBJ1-2; TRBD1 might be the D (6 bases). This CDR3 has 13 residues. V was cut by 0 bases and J by 8 bases, with 11 bases left in between. CDR1 is SGHDT, CDR2 YYEEEE, per germline. The DNA for the CDR3 is TGTGCCAGCAGCTTGGCGGGGGGCGGCGGCTACACCTTC. It is translated as CASSLAGGGGYTF.

A single count supports this clone. The chain employs TRBV10-3 and TRBJ2-7, with 11 bases identical to TRBD1. Looked up from germline, CDR1 is ENHRY and CDR2 is SYGVKD. Unmatched junction bases numbered 6, after V lost 3 bases and J lost 5 bases. The CDR3 runs to 15 residues. The CDR3 sequence: CAISDSGTGGNEQYF. CDR3 DNA sequence: TGTGCCATCAGTGATAGTGGGACAGGGGGTAACGAGCAGTACTTC.

The chain combines TRBV15 with TRBJ2-3; TRBD1 aligns across 7 bases. V gave up 1 base and J gave up 3 bases; unmatched junction bases: 4. CDR3 size: 15 residues. Germline V gene lookup returns CDR1 LNHNV and CDR2 YYDKDF (reference sequence). The chain's CDR3 is CATSRGQGRTDTQYF. The CDR3 nucleotides read TGTGCCACCAGCAGAGGACAGGGCCGGACAGATACGCAGTATTTT.

The rearrangement uses TRBV5-8 and TRBJ1-5; D gene ambiguous. Germline CDR1 is SGHTS and CDR2 is YDEGEE. The length of the CDR3 is 12 residues. V lost 4 bases, J lost 5 bases, and 7 bases lay in between. This chain's CDR3 is CASSRQDQPQHF. The CDR3, as DNA: TGTGCCAGCAGCCGGCAGGATCAGCCCCAGCATTTT.

The V and J genes are TRBV24-1 and TRBJ2-7; the D is unclear. The V gene's germline CDR1 is KGHDR and CDR2 SFDVKD. The CDR3 sequence is 14 residues long. Between the trimmed V and J ends, which lost 3 bases and 3 bases, there was a span of 11 bases. CDR3 DNA sequence: TGTGCCACCAGTGATCGAGCCTCAGGCTACGAGCAGTACTTC. It yields the protein CATSDRASGYEQYF.

This sequence joins TRBV2 and TRBJ1-1; 7 bases line up with TRBD1. With V trimmed by 3 bases and J by 6 bases, 7 bases remained unmatched. This CDR3 has 14 amino acids. Germline assignment: CDR1 SNHLY and CDR2 FYNNEI. The CDR3 reads CASSDFTGVAEAFF. As DNA, the CDR3 is TGTGCCAGCAGTGATTTCACAGGGGTAGCTGAAGCTTTCTTT.

This clone was seen more than once but under ten times. The chain is built from TRBV9 and TRBJ1-1; a possible D gene is TRBD1 (5 bases). The CDR3 sequence is 15 residues long. Germline values: CDR1 SGDLS, CDR2 YYNGEE. Trimming took off 3 bases at V and 1 base at J, with 13 bases between the two ends. Written as DNA, the CDR3 is TGTGCCAGCAGCGCCGGGGGTGACCCGAACACTGAAGCTTTCTTT. It yields the protein CASSAGGDPNTEAFF.

This clone was seen a few times. This chain joins TRBV7-3 and TRBJ1-1, with TRBD1 matching 7 bases. V dropped 0 bases and J dropped 10; count of bases not matched to a gene: 5. In germline, CDR1 is SGHTA, CDR2 FQGTGA. There are 13 residues in the CDR3. CDR3: CASSLTDRERAFF. Here the CDR3 DNA reads TGTGCCAGCAGCTTAACAGACAGGGAGCGAGCTTTCTTT.

The V call is TRBV9, the J call TRBJ1-2, with a possible D match to TRBD1 (6 bases). The length of the CDR3 is 14 residues. CDR1 is SGDLS, CDR2 YYNGEE, per germline. The V end was cut by 2 bases, the J end by 4 bases, with 12 bases between. The CDR3 loop reads CASSVTTGTYGYTF. The DNA for the CDR3 is TGTGCCAGCAGCGTCACAACAGGGACCTATGGCTACACCTTC.

The chain combines TRBV30 with TRBJ2-5; 12 positions match TRBD2. This CDR3 region has 16 residues. Per the germline V gene, CDR1 is GTSNPN and CDR2 is SVGIG (reference sequence). Losses at the gene ends were 1 base for V and 5 bases for J; bases not matched to a gene: 8. The CDR3 bases are TGTGCCTGGAGTGCGGACGGACTAGCGGGGCAGGAGACCCAGTACTTC. Translating gives CAWSADGLAGQETQYF.

V usage is TRBV25-1 and J usage is TRBJ2-1; 9 positions agree with TRBD1. CDR1 is MGHDK, CDR2 SYGVNS, per germline. Losses at the gene ends were 6 bases for V and 4 bases for J; bases not matched to a gene: 7. This CDR3 has 15 residues. The CDR3 region has the DNA TGTGCCAGCAGGGCGGGACAGGGTCCATACAATGAGCAGTTCTTC. Its protein is CASRAGQGPYNEQFF. Together with reference TRBV25-1 and TRBJ2-1, the CDR3 gives the full variable domain: EADIYQTPRYLVIGTGKKITLECSQTMGHDKMYWYQQDPGMELHLIHYSYGVNSTEKGDLSSESTVSRIRTEHFPLTLESARPSHTSQYLCASRAGQGPYNEQFFGPGTRLTVL.

This CDR3 is CASSLYRGGRRETQYF. The CDR3 region has the DNA TGTGCCAGCAGTTTATACCGGGGGGGCCGTCGAGAGACCCAGTACTTC. The chain links TRBV27 to TRBJ2-5; 8 bases line up with TRBD2. Trimming took 1 base from V and 4 from J; bases not matched to a gene: 8. The CDR3 is 16 amino acids. CDR1 is MNHEY and CDR2 is SMNVEV in the germline V gene (reference sequence).

This clone was picked up one time. This chain connects TRBV11-2 to TRBJ2-7, with D maybe TRBD1 (5 bases). Trimming removed 0 bases at V and 3 bases at J, with 9 bases between. The CDR3 contains 14 residues. Germline CDR1 reads SGHAT; CDR2 reads FQNNGV. CDR3: CASSLEDTDYEQYF. CDR3 nucleotide sequence: TGTGCCAGCAGCTTAGAGGACACAGACTACGAGCAGTACTTC.

The chain joins TRBV18 to TRBJ2-1; D may be TRBD1 (7 bases). Trimming shortened V by 3 bases and J by 8 bases, and 17 bases separated the two germline ends. This CDR3 contains 15 residues. Germline V lookup: CDR1 KGHSH, CDR2 LQKENI. For the CDR3, the DNA is TGTGCCAGCTCACCTAGGACAGGAGGGGACCATGAGCAGTTCTTC. Translation: CASSPRTGGDHEQFF.

Only one count was recorded for this clone. The chain joins TRBV9 to TRBJ1-1, with D unresolved. CDR3 length: 12 residues. V was pared by 3 bases and J by 4 bases, with 7 bases between. Looked up from germline, CDR1 is SGDLS and CDR2 is YYNGEE. DNA of the CDR3: TGTGCCAGCAGCGCAGCAGGCACTGAAGCTTTCTTT. This sequence encodes CASSAAGTEAFF.

The chain joins TRBV5-8 to TRBJ2-7; 7 nucleotides agree with TRBD1. V lost 3 bases, J lost 3 bases, and 6 bases stayed unmatched. CDR1 and CDR2 from the germline V gene are SGHTS and YDEGEE. The length of the CDR3 is 14 residues. The CDR3 region has the DNA TGTGCCAGCAGCTCAACAGGGGTGCGCTACGAGCAGTACTTC. Translated, it gives CASSSTGVRYEQYF. Looking up the rest from reference TRBV5-8 and TRBJ2-7 gives the full variable domain: EAGVTQSPTHLIKTRGQQATLRCSPISGHTSVYWYQQALGLGLQFLLWYDEGEERNRGNFPPRFSGRQFPNYSSELNVNALELEDSALYLCASSSTGVRYEQYFGPGTRLTVT.

The chain uses TRBV7-2 and TRBJ2-1, with D maybe TRBD1 (7 bases). Germline V lookup: CDR1 SGHTA, CDR2 FQGNSA. The CDR3 contains 17 residues. V was shortened by 4 bases and J by 6 bases, with 22 bases between the two germline ends. The DNA for the CDR3 is TGTGCCAGCAGCTCCGCTCTTGGGGGCCAGGGGGGCAATGAGCAGTTCTTC. Its translation is CASSSALGGQGGNEQFF. Using reference TRBV7-2 and TRBJ2-1 for the parts outside the CDR3, the full variable domain is GAGVSQSPSNKVTEKGKDVELRCDPISGHTALYWYRQSLGQGLEFLIYFQGNSAPDKSGLPSDRFSAERTGGSVSTLTIQRTQQEDSAVYLCASSSALGGQGGNEQFFGPGTRLTVL.

CDR3 sequence (DNA): TGTGCCAGCAGCGTAGGCCAGGGTGGGGGCACAGATACGCAGTATTTT. It yields the protein CASSVGQGGGTDTQYF. The chain uses TRBV9 and TRBJ2-3, with a possible D match to TRBD1 (5 bases). CDR1 SGDLS and CDR2 YYNGEE come from the germline V gene. Trimming removed 0 bases from V and 1 base from J, with 12 bases in between. There are 16 residues in the CDR3.

CDR3 sequence: CASMAGQGVGNTEAFF. The CDR3 DNA follows: TGTGCCAGTATGGCGGGACAGGGAGTCGGGAACACTGAAGCTTTCTTT. The V and J genes are TRBV19 and TRBJ1-1, with 9 positions matching TRBD1. V trimming: 7 bases; J trimming: 1 base; junction bases outside the gene matches: 10. The CDR3 consists of 16 residues. Germline V CDR1 and CDR2: LNHDA, SQIVND (reference sequence).

In DNA form, the CDR3 reads TGTGCCAGCTCACCGAGGGGACAGGGGGACTCACCCCTCCACTTT. The encoded protein is CASSPRGQGDSPLHF. This rearrangement joins TRBV18 to TRBJ1-6; 11 nucleotides align to TRBD1. CDR1 is KGHSH, CDR2 LQKENI, per germline. CDR3 length: 15 amino acids. V shed 3 bases and J 10 bases; nucleotides not matched to a gene: 5. Full variable domain (missing parts from reference TRBV18 and TRBJ1-6): NAGVMQNPRHLVRRRGQEARLRCSPMKGHSHVYWYRQLPEEGLKFMVYLQKENIIDESGMPKERFSAEFPKEGPSILRIQQVVRGDSAAYFCASSPRGQGDSPLHFGNGTRLTVT.